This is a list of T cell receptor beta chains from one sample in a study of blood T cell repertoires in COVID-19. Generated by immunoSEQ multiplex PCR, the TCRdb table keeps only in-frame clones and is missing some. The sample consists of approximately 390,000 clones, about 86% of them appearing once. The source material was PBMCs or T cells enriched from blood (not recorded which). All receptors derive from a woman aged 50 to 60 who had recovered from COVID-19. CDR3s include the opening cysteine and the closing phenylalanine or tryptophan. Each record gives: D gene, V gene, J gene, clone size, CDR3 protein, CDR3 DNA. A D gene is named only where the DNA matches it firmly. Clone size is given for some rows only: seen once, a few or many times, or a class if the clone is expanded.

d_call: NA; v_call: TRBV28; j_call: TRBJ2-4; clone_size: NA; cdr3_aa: CASSPAYSLAKNIQYF; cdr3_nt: TGTGCCAGCAGCCCGGCGTACAGTCTAGCCAAAAACATTCAGTACTTC
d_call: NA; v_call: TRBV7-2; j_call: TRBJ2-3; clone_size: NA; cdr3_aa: CASSLDWSTDTQYF; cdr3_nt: TGTGCCAGCAGCTTAGACTGGAGCACAGATACGCAGTATTTT
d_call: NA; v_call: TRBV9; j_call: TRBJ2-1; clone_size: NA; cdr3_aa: CASSAGSGVYYEQFF; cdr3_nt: TGTGCCAGCAGCGCCGGTTCGGGGGTTTACTATGAGCAGTTCTTC
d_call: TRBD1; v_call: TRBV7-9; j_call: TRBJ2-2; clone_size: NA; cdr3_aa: CASSLDRASTGELFF; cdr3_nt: TGTGCCAGCAGCTTGGACAGGGCCTCCACCGGGGAGCTGTTTTTT
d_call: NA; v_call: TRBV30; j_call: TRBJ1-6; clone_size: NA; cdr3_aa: CAWSGIGLSPLHF; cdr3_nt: TGTGCCTGGAGTGGCATTGGGCTCTCACCCCTCCACTTT
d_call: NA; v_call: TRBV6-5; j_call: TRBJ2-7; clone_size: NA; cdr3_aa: CASSDSREVSEQYF; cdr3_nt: TGTGCCAGCAGTGACTCCAGGGAAGTTTCCGAGCAGTACTTC
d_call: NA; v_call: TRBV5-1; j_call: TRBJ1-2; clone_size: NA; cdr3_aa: CATSPGNYGYTF; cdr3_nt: TGCGCCACCTCGCCGGGTAACTATGGCTACACCTTC
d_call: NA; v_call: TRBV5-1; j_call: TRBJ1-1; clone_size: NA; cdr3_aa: CASSIGTAGGTEAFF; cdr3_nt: TGCGCCAGCAGCATAGGGACGGCCGGGGGGACTGAAGCTTTCTTT
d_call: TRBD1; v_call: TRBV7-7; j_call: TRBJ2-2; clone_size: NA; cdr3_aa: CASSLGTENTGELFF; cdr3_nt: TGTGCTAGCAGCTTGGGGACAGAGAACACCGGGGAGCTGTTTTTT
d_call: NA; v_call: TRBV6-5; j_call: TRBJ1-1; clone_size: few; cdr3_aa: CASSTRKMNTEAFF; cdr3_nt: TGTGCCAGCAGTACTAGGAAAATGAACACTGAAGCTTTCTTT
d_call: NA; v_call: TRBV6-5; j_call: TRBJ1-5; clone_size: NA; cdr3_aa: CASSSYTDQPQHF; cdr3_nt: TGTGCCAGCAGTTCCTACACAGATCAGCCCCAGCATTTT
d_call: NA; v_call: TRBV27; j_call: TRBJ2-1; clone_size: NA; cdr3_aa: CASSPYRSSYNEQFF; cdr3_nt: TGTGCCAGCAGTCCCTACAGAAGCTCCTACAATGAGCAGTTCTTC
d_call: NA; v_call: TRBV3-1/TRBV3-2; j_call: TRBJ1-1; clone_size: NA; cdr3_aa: CASSHGGPKNTEAFF; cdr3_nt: TGTGCCAGCAGCCACGGCGGCCCCAAGAACACTGAAGCTTTCTTT
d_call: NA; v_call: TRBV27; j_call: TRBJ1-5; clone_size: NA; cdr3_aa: CASSSGSNQPQHF; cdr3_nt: TGTGCCAGCAGTTCCGGTAGCAATCAGCCCCAGCATTTT
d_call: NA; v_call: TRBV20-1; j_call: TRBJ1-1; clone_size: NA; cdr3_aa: CSASLALGPTEAFF; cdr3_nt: TGCAGTGCTAGTTTGGCCTTGGGGCCCACTGAAGCTTTCTTT
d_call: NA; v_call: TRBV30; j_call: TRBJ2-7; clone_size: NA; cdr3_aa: CAWSPGLYYEQYF; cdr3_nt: TGTGCCTGGAGCCCGGGACTCTACTACGAGCAGTACTTC
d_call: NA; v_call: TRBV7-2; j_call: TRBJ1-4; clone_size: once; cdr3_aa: CASSRSSNEKLFF; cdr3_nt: TGTGCCAGCAGCCGCAGTAGCAATGAAAAACTGTTTTTT
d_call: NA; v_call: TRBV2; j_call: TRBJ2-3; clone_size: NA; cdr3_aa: CASSLAGDTQYF; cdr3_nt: TGTGCCAGCAGTTTGGCCGGGGATACGCAGTATTTT